Shown below are 14 T cell receptor beta chains from a single sample sequenced in a study of human T cells and chemical hapten exposure. TCRdb called the RACE reads again in MiXCR, with one record for every CDR3 protein. The sample carries around 110,000 distinct CDR3 sequences, about 12% recorded once. Indicated time point: patch test 1, 2 weeks after DPC sensitization. Treatment of the sample: therapeutic diphenylcyclopropenone sensitization with weekly scalp DPC. Sequences were derived from whole blood, sampled in connection with sensitization to the hapten diphenylcyclopropenone (DPC). The receptors were sampled from a woman aged 50 to 60 with alopecia areata. Some clones in this sample may be carry-over from other donors' samples.

This clonotype appeared a few times. V usage is TRBV5-1 and J usage is TRBJ2-7; D unresolved. CDR3 length: 14 residues. CDR1 is SGHRS, CDR2 YFSETQ, per germline. Trimming removed 0 bases from V and 0 bases from J, with 7 bases in between. The CDR3 DNA is TGCGCCAGCAGCTTGGTTGGGGACTCCTACGAGCAGTACTTC. Translation gives CASSLVGDSYEQYF.

This clonotype has ten or more counts. The rearrangement links TRBV12-3 or TRBV12-4 to TRBJ2-1; D unresolved. Trimming took 2 bases from V and 3 from J, leaving 5 bases between them. The CDR3 has 13 residues. The CDR3 reads CASSLTRYNEQFF. CDR3 sequence (DNA): TGTGCCAGCAGTTTAACCCGCTACAATGAGCAGTTCTTC.

This rearrangement joins TRBV6-2 or TRBV6-3 to TRBJ2-3; 10 bases line up with TRBD2. This CDR3 is built from 14 residues. The ends lost 6 bases at V and 1 base at J; junction bases unmatched: 1. CDR1 MNHEY and CDR2 SVGEGT come from the germline V gene. The CDR3, as DNA: TGTGCCAGCAGCGGGACTAGCGGCACAGATACGCAGTATTTT. Protein sequence: CASSGTSGTDTQYF.

This rearrangement joins TRBV19 to TRBJ2-1; D uncertain. Germline CDR1 LNHDA, CDR2 SQIVND (reference sequence). Trimming cost V 3 bases and J 0 bases, with 9 bases left between them. The CDR3 is 15 amino acids. CDR3 coding DNA: TGTGCCAGTAGTATCAGCCGGAGCTCCTACAATGAGCAGTTCTTC. This encodes CASSISRSSYNEQFF.

This clonotype was detected many times. The J gene is TRBJ2-1, the V gene TRBV7-6; 9 bases align to TRBD1. J was trimmed by 2 bases and V by 1 base; bases with no gene match: 3. The CDR3 is 16 amino acids. Germline values: CDR1 SGHVS, CDR2 FNYEAQ. Here the CDR3 DNA reads TGTGCCAGCAGCTTAGTCCGGGACAGGGCCTACAATGAGCAGTTCTTC. It encodes CASSLVRDRAYNEQFF.

V gene TRBV7-8 combines with J gene TRBJ2-3, with 8 bases matching TRBD2. There are 14 residues in the CDR3. The ends lost 4 bases at V and 4 bases at J; junction bases unmatched: 4. Germline V gives CDR1 SGHVS, CDR2 FQNEAQ. CDR3 residues: CASSSGLVPDTQYF. CDR3 DNA: TGTGCCAGCAGCTCGGGACTAGTTCCAGATACGCAGTATTTT.

This clonotype came up a few times. The chain is built from TRBV7-9 and TRBJ2-2; D remains unclear. V was cut by 1 base and J by 4 bases, with 10 bases left in between. The CDR3 is made up of 15 amino acids. In germline, CDR1 is SEHNR, CDR2 FQNEAQ (reference sequence). CDR3 nucleotides: TGTGCCAGCAGCTTAGGAAGTCCCGCCACCGGGGAGCTGTTTTTT. Its translation: CASSLGSPATGELFF.

The rearrangement uses TRBV4-1 and TRBJ2-5; 8 bases are shared with TRBD1. Germline V gene lookup returns CDR1 MGHRA and CDR2 YSYEKL. V gave up 2 bases and J gave up 5 bases; unmatched junction bases: 7. The CDR3 extends over 15 amino acids. The DNA of the CDR3 is TGCGCCAGCAGCCAATACAGGGGGATGATGGAGACCCAGTACTTC. Encoded protein: CASSQYRGMMETQYF.

The sample holds many counts of this clonotype. V and J are TRBV7-9 and TRBJ1-1; unclear D gene. The germline V gene encodes CDR1 SEHNR and CDR2 FQNEAQ (reference sequence). V lost 6 bases to trimming and J lost 0 bases, with 11 bases between them. This CDR3 is 14 amino acids long. CDR3 loop: CASSLGLMNTEAFF. CDR3 DNA sequence: TGTGCCAGCAGTCTCGGACTCATGAACACTGAAGCTTTCTTT.

There are a few counts of this clonotype. The CDR3 here is CASSFSGAGTDTQYF. The CDR3 coding sequence is TGTGCCAGCAGTTTCTCAGGAGCGGGCACAGATACGCAGTATTTT. J is TRBJ2-3 and V is TRBV27; D is perhaps TRBD2 (5 bases). The CDR3 is 15 amino acids. Germline V gene lookup returns CDR1 MNHEY and CDR2 SMNVEV (reference sequence). V lost 3 bases, J lost 1 base, and 11 bases lay in between.

This clonotype came up many times. The chain recombines TRBV20-1 with TRBJ1-5, with a possible D match to TRBD1 (5 bases). Trimming took off 1 base at V and 5 bases at J, with 6 bases between the two ends. Per germline, CDR1 DFQATT and CDR2 SNEGSKA (reference sequence). There are 12 residues in the CDR3. CDR3 amino acids: CSARVGDQPQHF. CDR3 nucleotides: TGCAGTGCTAGAGTGGGGGATCAGCCCCAGCATTTT.

The chain combines TRBV19 with TRBJ2-1; D is unclear. With 6 bases removed from V and 4 bases from J, the gap between germline ends came to 13 bases. Germline-derived CDR1 and CDR2 are LNHDA and SQIVND (reference sequence). The CDR3 extends over 14 amino acids. The CDR3 coding sequence is TGTGCCAGTAGGTCCTCCTCAAGTTACAATGAGCAGTTCTTC. Translating gives CASRSSSSYNEQFF.

This clonotype was seen more than once but under ten times. The rearrangement joins TRBV5-5 to TRBJ2-7; D ambiguous. V lost 2 bases to trimming and J lost 4 bases, with 10 bases between them. CDR3 length: 13 residues. The germline gives CDR1 SGHKS, CDR2 YYEKEE (reference sequence). The DNA of the CDR3 is TGTGCCAGCAGCTTTGATGATAGGTACGAGCAGTACTTC. Amino acid sequence: CASSFDDRYEQYF.

The chain employs TRBV3-1 and TRBJ1-2; a weak D match, TRBD1 (5 bases). V lost 7 bases and J 8 bases, leaving 17 bases between the germline ends. The CDR3 totals 13 residues. Germline V CDR1 and CDR2: LGHDT, YNNKEL (reference sequence). CDR3 protein: CASTRDGAFGYTF. The CDR3 DNA follows: TGTGCCAGCACACGTGACGGGGCTTTCGGCTACACCTTC. The full variable domain, completed using reference TRBV3-1 and TRBJ1-2, is DTAVSQTPKYLVTQMGNDKSIKCEQNLGHDTMYWYKQDSKKFLKIMFSYNNKELIINETVPNRFSPKSPDKAHLNLHINSLELGDSAVYFCASTRDGAFGYTFGSGTRLTVV.